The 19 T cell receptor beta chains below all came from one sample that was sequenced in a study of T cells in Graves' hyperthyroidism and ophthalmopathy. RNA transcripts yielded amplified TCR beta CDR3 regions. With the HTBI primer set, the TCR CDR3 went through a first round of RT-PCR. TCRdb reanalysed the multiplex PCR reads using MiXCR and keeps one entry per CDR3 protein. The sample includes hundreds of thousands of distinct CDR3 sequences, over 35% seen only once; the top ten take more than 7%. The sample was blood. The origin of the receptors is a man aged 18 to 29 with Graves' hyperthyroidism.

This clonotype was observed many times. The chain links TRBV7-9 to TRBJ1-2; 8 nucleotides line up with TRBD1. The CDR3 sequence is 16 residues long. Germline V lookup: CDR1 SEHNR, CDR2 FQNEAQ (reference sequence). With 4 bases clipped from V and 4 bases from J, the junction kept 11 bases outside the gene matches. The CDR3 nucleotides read TGTGCCAGCAGCTCGCCCCGACAGGGGACAGGCTATGGCTACACCTTC. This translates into CASSSPRQGTGYGYTF.

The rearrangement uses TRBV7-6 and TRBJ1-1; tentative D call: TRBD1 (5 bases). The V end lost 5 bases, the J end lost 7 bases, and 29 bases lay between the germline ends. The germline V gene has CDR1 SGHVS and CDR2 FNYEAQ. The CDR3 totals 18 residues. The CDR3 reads CASSPARTGEKGPDEAFF. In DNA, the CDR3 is TGTGCCAGCAGCCCCGCTAGGACCGGGGAGAAGGGGCCGGATGAAGCTTTCTTT.

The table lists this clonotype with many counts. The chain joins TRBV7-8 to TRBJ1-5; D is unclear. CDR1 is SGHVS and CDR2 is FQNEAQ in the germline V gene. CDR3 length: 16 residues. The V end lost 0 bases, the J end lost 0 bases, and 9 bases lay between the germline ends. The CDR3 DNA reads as TGTGCCAGCAGCTTAGCAAGGAGTAATAGCAATCAGCCCCAGCATTTT. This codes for CASSLARSNSNQPQHF.

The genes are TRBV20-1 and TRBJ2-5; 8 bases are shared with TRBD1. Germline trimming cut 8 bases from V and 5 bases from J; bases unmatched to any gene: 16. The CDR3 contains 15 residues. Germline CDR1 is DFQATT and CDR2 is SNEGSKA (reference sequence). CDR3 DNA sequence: TGCAGTACTTGGATTTTAGGACAGGGCTACGAGACCCAGTACTTC. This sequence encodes CSTWILGQGYETQYF.

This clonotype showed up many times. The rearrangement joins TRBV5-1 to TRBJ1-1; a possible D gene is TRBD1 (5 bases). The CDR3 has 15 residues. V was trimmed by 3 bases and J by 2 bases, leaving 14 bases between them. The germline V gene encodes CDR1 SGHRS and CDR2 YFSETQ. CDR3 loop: CASSSLSRDNTEAFF. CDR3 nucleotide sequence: TGCGCCAGCAGCTCCCTAAGCAGGGACAACACTGAAGCTTTCTTT.

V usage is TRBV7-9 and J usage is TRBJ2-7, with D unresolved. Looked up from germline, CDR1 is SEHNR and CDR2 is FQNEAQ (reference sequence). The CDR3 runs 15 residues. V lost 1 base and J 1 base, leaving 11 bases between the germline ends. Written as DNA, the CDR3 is TGTGCCAGCAGCTTAGATTCGAAAAGGTCCTACGAGCAGTACTTC. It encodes CASSLDSKRSYEQYF. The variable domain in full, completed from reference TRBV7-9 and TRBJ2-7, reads DTGVSQNPRHKITKRGQNVTFRCDPISEHNRLYWYRQTLGQGPEFLTYFQNEAQLEKSRLLSDRFSAERPKGSFSTLEIQRTEQGDSAMYLCASSLDSKRSYEQYFGPGTRLTVT.

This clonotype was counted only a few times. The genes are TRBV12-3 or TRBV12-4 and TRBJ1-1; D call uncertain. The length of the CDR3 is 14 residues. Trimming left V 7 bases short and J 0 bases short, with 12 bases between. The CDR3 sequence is CASTYLGMNTEAFF. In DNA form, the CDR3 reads TGTGCCAGCACCTATCTGGGGATGAACACTGAAGCTTTCTTT.

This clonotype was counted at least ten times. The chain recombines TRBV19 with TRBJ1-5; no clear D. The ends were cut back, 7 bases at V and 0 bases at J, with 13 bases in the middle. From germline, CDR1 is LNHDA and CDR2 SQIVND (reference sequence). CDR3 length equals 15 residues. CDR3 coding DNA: TGTGCCAGTACCTCGGGAGTTTATAGCAATCAGCCCCAGCATTTT. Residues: CASTSGVYSNQPQHF.

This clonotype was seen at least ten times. For the CDR3, the DNA is TGCAGTGCTCCGCCCCGGACAGGGGATGAAAAACTGTTTTTT. This translates into CSAPPRTGDEKLFF. The J gene is TRBJ1-4, the V gene TRBV20-1, with 9 bases fitting TRBD1. V was clipped by 5 bases and J by 6 bases; unmatched bases: 7. Per the germline V gene, CDR1 is DFQATT and CDR2 is SNEGSKA (reference sequence). The CDR3 is 14 amino acids.

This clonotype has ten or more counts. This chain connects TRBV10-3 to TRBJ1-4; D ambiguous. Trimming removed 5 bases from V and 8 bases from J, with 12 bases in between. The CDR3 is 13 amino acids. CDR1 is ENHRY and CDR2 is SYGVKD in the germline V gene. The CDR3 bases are TGTGCCATCAGTCCTTCGAGCGGGGAAAAACTGTTTTTT. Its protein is CAISPSSGEKLFF.

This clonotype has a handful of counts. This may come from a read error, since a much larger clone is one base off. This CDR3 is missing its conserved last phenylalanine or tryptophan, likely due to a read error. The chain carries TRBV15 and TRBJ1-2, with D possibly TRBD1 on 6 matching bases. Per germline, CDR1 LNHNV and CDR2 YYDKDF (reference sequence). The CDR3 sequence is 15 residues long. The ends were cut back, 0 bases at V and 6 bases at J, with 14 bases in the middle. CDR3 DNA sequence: TGTGCCACCAGCAGAGATTGGGGGGCCCGCAATGGCTACACCTTA. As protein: CATSRDWGARNGYTL.

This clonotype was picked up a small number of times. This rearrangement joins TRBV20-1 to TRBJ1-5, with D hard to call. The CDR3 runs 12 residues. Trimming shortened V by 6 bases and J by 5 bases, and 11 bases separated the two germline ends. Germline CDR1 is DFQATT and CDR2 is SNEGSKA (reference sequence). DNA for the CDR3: TGCAGTGCGGTCCGAAAGGATCAGCCCCAGCATTTT. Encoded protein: CSAVRKDQPQHF.

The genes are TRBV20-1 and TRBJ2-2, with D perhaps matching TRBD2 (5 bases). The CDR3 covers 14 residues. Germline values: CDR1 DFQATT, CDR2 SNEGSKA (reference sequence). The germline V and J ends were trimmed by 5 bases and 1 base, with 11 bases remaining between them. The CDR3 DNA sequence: TGCAGTGCTCCTACTAGGGTGAACACCGGGGAGCTGTTTTTT. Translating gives CSAPTRVNTGELFF.

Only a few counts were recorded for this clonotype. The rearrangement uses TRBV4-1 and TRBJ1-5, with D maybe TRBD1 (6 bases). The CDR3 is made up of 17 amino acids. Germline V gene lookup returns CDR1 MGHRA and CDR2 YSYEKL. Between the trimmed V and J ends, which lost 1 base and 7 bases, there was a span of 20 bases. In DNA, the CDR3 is TGCGCCAGCAGCCAAGTATTCAGGGGAGAGGGTGGACAGCCCCAGCATTTT. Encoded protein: CASSQVFRGEGGQPQHF.

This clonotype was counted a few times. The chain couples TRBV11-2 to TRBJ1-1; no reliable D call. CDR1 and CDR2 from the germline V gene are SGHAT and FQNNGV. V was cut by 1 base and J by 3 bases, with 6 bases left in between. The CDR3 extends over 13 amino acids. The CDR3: CASSLVPDTEAFF. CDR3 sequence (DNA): TGTGCCAGCAGCTTAGTCCCCGACACTGAAGCTTTCTTT.

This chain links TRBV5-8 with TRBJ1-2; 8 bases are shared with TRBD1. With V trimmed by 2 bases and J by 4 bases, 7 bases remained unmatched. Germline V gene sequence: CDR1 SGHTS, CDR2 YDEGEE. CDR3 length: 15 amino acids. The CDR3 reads CASSFGQGGSYGYTF. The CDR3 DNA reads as TGTGCCAGCAGCTTTGGACAGGGAGGGAGCTATGGCTACACCTTC.

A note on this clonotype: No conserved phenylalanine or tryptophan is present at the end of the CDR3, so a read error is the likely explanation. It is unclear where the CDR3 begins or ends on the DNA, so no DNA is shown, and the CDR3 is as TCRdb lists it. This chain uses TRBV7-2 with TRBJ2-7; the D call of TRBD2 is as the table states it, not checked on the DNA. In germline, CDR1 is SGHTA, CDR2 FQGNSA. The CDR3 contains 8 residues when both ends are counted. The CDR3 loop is CASNSLAG.

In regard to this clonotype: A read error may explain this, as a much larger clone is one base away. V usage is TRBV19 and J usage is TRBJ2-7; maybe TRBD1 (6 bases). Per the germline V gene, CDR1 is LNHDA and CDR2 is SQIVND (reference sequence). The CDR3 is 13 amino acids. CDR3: CASSATGAYGQYF. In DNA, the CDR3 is TGTGCCAGTAGCGCGACAGGAGCCTACGGGCAGTACTTC.

The CDR3 region has the DNA TGTGCCAGTAGCACCGGGAGAGGAGATTCACCCCTCCACTTT. It is translated as CASSTGRGDSPLHF. The rearrangement links TRBV19 to TRBJ1-6; D remains unclear. The CDR3 spans 14 residues. With 6 bases removed from V and 8 bases from J, the gap between germline ends came to 14 bases. In germline, CDR1 is LNHDA, CDR2 SQIVND (reference sequence).